The source of this TCR beta chain is a study of T cell responses to AZD1222 COVID-19 vaccine. Germline lookup yields CDR1 LGHNT and CDR2 FRNRAP. V lost 6 bases and J lost 0; bases outside the gene matches: 4. The CDR3 spans 15 residues. Some clones are missing from TCRdb's copy, which holds only in-frame ones; the method was immunoSEQ multiplex PCR. The sample contains about 86,000 clones, 88% of which appear only once. Regarding this clone: Its antigen is unidentified.

Points from the study as a whole: White British ancestry dominated among donors, who included more females, and clonal diversity was possibly underestimated. Repertoires in all cases were sampled only once the peak T cell response had passed.

The chain links TRBV12-5 to TRBJ1-5, with 8 positions matching TRBD1. The source was peripheral blood, collected on day 0 of MenACWY control vaccination. This TCR derives from an adult in good health. CDR3 sequence: CASGKGQGSNQPQHF. The CDR3 region has the DNA TGTGCTAGTGGCAAAGGACAGGGTAGCAATCAGCCCCAGCATTTT.